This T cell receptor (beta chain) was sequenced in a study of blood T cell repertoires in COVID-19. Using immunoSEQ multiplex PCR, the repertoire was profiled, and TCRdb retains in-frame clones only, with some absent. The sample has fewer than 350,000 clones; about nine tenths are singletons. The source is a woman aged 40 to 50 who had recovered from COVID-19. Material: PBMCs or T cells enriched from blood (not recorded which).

CDR3 loop: CASSDTGGMHFGYTF. CDR3 DNA sequence: TGTGCCAGCAGTGACACGGGGGGAATGCATTTTGGCTACACCTTC. The genes are TRBV9 and TRBJ1-2; D perhaps matches TRBD1 (5 bases). The length of the CDR3 is 15 residues. Deletions cut 5 bases from V and 7 bases from J, with 21 bases between. The germline V gene encodes CDR1 SGDLS and CDR2 YYNGEE. Using reference TRBV9 and TRBJ1-2 for the parts outside the CDR3, the full variable domain is DSGVTQTPKHLITATGQRVTLRCSPRSGDLSVYWYQQSLDQGLQFLIQYYNGEERAKGNILERFSAQQFPDLHSELNLSSLELGDSALYFCASSDTGGMHFGYTFGSGTRLTVV.